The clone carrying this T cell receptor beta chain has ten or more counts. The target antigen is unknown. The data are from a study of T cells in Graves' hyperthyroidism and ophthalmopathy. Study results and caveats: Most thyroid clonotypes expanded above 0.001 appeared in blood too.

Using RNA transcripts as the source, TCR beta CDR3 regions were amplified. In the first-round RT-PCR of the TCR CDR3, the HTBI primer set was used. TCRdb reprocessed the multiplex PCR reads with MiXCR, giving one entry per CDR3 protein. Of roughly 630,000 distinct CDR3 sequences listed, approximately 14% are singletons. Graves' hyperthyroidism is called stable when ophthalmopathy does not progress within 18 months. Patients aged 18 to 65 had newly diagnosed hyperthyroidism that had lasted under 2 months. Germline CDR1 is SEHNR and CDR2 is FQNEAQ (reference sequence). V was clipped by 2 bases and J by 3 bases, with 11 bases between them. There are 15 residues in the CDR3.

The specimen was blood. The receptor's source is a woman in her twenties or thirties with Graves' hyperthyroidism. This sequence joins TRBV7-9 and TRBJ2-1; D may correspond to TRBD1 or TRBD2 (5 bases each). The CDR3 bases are TGTGCCAGCAGCTTACCAGGGAGTGGCTACAATGAGCAGTTCTTC. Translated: CASSLPGSGYNEQFF. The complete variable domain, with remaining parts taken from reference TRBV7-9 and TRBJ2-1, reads DTGVSQNPRHKITKRGQNVTFRCDPISEHNRLYWYRQTLGQGPEFLTYFQNEAQLEKSRLLSDRFSAERPKGSFSTLEIQRTEQGDSAMYLCASSLPGSGYNEQFFGPGTRLTVL.